A selection of T cell receptor beta chains follows, all from one sample in a study of cytomegalovirus exposure and HLA in healthy donors. Only in-frame clones appear in the TCRdb table, and some are missing; sequencing was by immunoSEQ multiplex PCR. Of some 65,000 clones listed, around four fifths are singletons. Source material: PBMCs. The source is a girl aged 5-17 years in good health and CMV-seropositive. Both conserved end residues are part of each CDR3. Each record gives: J gene, V gene, D gene, clone size, CDR3 DNA, CDR3 protein. A D gene is named only where the DNA matches it firmly. A row's size may be missing; if present it is once, few, many or a size class.

>TRBJ1-4|TRBV15|.|.
TGTGCCACCAGCAGACGGGGGAGAACTAATGAAAAACTGTTTTTT
CATSRRGRTNEKLFF
>TRBJ1-2|TRBV5-6|.|.
TGTGCCAGCAGCTTTGACTCGAGTGGCTACACCTTC
CASSFDSSGYTF
>TRBJ1-2|TRBV7-2|.|.
TGTGCCAGCAGCTTAGACCCAGGGCATTCCTATGGCTACACCTTC
CASSLDPGHSYGYTF
>TRBJ2-5|TRBV7-8|TRBD2|.
TGTGCCAGCAGCTTTGGGCTAGCGGGAGCAACAGAGACCCAGTACTTC
CASSFGLAGATETQYF
>TRBJ1-6|TRBV5-6|TRBD1|.
TGTGCCAGCAGCTTGACCTGGGACAGGGTAGAATCACCCCTCCACTTT
CASSLTWDRVESPLHF
>TRBJ2-5|TRBV6-1|.|.
TGTGCCAGCAGTGCCCAAGATTGGCCGGGAGAGACCCAGTACTTC
CASSAQDWPGETQYF
>TRBJ2-5|TRBV27|.|.
TGTGCCAGCAGACCTGTTTGGGGCCTAGAGACCCAGTACTTC
CASRPVWGLETQYF
>TRBJ1-2|TRBV6-1|.|.
TGTGCCAGCGATACGGGGGGCGATGGCTACACCTTC
CASDTGGDGYTF
>TRBJ2-5|TRBV5-1|.|.
TGCGCCAGCAGCCGAGACAGGTCCCAAGAGACCCAGTACTTC
CASSRDRSQETQYF
>TRBJ2-5|TRBV5-6|TRBD1|.
TGTGCCAGCAGCTTAACAGGGGGTCTTTACCAAGAGACCCAGTACTTC
CASSLTGGLYQETQYF
>TRBJ1-3|TRBV7-8|.|.
TGTGCCAGCAGCTTAAACGACTGGGGAAACACCATATATTTT
CASSLNDWGNTIYF
>TRBJ1-1|TRBV18|TRBD1|few
TGTGCCAGCTCACCTACAGGGGGCCTTAGGAACACTGAAGCTTTCTTT
CASSPTGGLRNTEAFF
>TRBJ2-3|TRBV5-6|.|.
TGTGCCAGCAGCTTCCGCCTGGCGGGGGCCACAGATACGCAGTATTTT
CASSFRLAGATDTQYF
>TRBJ1-5|TRBV25-1|.|.
TGTGCCAGCAGTGAATATGGGGGGAATCAGCCCCAGCATTTT
CASSEYGGNQPQHF
>TRBJ1-2|TRBV18|.|.
TGTGCCAGCTCCGCACGGGGGATCTATGGCTACACCTTC
CASSARGIYGYTF
>TRBJ1-2|TRBV10-2|.|.
TGCGCCAGCAGTGAGGGCCGTATCAACTATGGCTACACCTTC
CASSEGRINYGYTF
>TRBJ2-4|TRBV28|.|.
TGTGCCAGCAAGCCCCAGGGCTTGGCTGGAGCCAAAAACATTCAGTACTTC
CASKPQGLAGAKNIQYF
>TRBJ1-1|TRBV30|TRBD1|.
TGTGCCTGGAGCGCTGGACAGGGGGATGACACTGAAGCTTTCTTT
CAWSAGQGDDTEAFF
>TRBJ1-5|TRBV4-3|.|.
TGCGCCAGCAGCCAAGAGGGGGGACTCAATCAGCCCCAGCATTTT
CASSQEGGLNQPQHF
>TRBJ1-1|TRBV5-4|.|few
TGTGCCAGCAGCGCCTCGGACACTGAAGCTTTCTTT
CASSASDTEAFF
>TRBJ1-1|TRBV29-1|.|.
TGCAGCGTTGAAAGCGGGTCGGGCACTGAAGCTTTCTTT
CSVESGSGTEAFF
>TRBJ2-2|TRBV19|.|.
TGTGCCAGTAGTATAGGGAGACGGGGCACCGGGGAGCTGTTTTTT
CASSIGRRGTGELFF
>TRBJ2-1|TRBV11-3|.|few
TGTGCCAGCAGCTTAGCGGGCAATGAGCAGTTCTTC
CASSLAGNEQFF
>TRBJ2-5|TRBV19|.|.
TGTGCCAGTAGTCCCAGAGATGGAGAAGAGACCCAGTACTTC
CASSPRDGEETQYF
>TRBJ1-6|TRBV2|.|few
TGTGCCAGCAGCCCAATCCGGAGCCTCCACTTT
CASSPIRSLHF
>TRBJ2-7|TRBV4-1|TRBD2|.
TGCGCCAGCAGCCACTCCGATCGTGTGCGGGAGGGCCGTCACGAGCAGTACTTC
CASSHSDRVREGRHEQYF
>TRBJ1-4|TRBV9|TRBD1|.
TGTGCCAGCAGCGTAGGACAGGGTGTCAGGGAAAAACTGTTTTTT
CASSVGQGVREKLFF
>TRBJ2-3|TRBV10-2|TRBD2|.
TGCGCCAGCAGTCTACCTCAGCGGGAGTGCACAGATACGCAGTATTTT
CASSLPQRECTDTQYF
>TRBJ2-6|TRBV28|.|.
TGTGCCAGCAGTTTCAGGGTCTGGACAGAAAGCTCTGGGGCCAACGTCCTGACTTTC
CASSFRVWTESSGANVLTF
>TRBJ1-5|TRBV5-1|.|.
TGCGCCAGCCGGACGGGGGAGCCCCAGCATTTT
CASRTGEPQHF
>TRBJ2-1|TRBV5-1|TRBD2|.
TGCGCCAGCCGGGAGGTCGCCTACAATGAGCAGTTCTTC
CASREVAYNEQFF
>TRBJ2-1|TRBV2|TRBD2|.
TGTGCCAGGACCAGCCTCTCCGGGGGGTCCTACAATGAGCAGTTCTTC
CARTSLSGGSYNEQFF
>TRBJ2-1|TRBV19|.|.
TGTGCCAGTACAGAGGGGGGGTCCTACAATGAGCAGTTCTTC
CASTEGGSYNEQFF
>TRBJ2-5|TRBV4-1|TRBD1|.
TGCGCCAGCAGCCAAGATGAAGCCAGGGGGCAAGAGACCCAGTACTTC
CASSQDEARGQETQYF
>TRBJ1-3|TRBV2|TRBD1|.
TGTGCCGTTACCCGGTGGGTGACAGGGGCAGGCGGAAACACCATATATTTT
CAVTRWVTGAGGNTIYF
>TRBJ1-6|TRBV11-1|.|.
TGTGCCAGCAGCTTCTCGGAGGGTTGGTCACCCCTCCACTTT
CASSFSEGWSPLHF
>TRBJ2-5|TRBV27|.|.
TGTGCCAGCAGTTTATCGAGGTACCAAGAGACCCAGTACTTC
CASSLSRYQETQYF
>TRBJ1-1|TRBV6-1|.|.
TGTGCCAGCAGGTATCATACAGGAGAGAACACTGAAGCTTTCTTT
CASRYHTGENTEAFF
>TRBJ1-5|TRBV28|.|.
TGTGCCAGCAGTTTCTTTGGCGGCCCAAATCAGCCCCAGCATTTT
CASSFFGGPNQPQHF
>TRBJ2-1|TRBV4-3|TRBD2|.
TGCGCCAGCAGCCATACTAGCGGGAGTTCAGATGAGCAGTTCTTC
CASSHTSGSSDEQFF
>TRBJ2-2|TRBV5-4|TRBD1|few
TGTGCCAGCAGCAACAACAGGGGGCAGGGCGGGGAGCTGTTTTTT
CASSNNRGQGGELFF
>TRBJ2-7|TRBV7-8|TRBD2|once
TGTGCCAGCAGCTCAACGTTCCTTGGTTTACTAGCGGGGGATTCCTACGAGCAGTACTTC
CASSSTFLGLLAGDSYEQYF
>TRBJ1-1|TRBV30|.|.
TGTGCCTGGAGTGTAGGTTCCCCGGGAAGGAACACTGAAGCTTTCTTT
CAWSVGSPGRNTEAFF
>TRBJ2-2|TRBV2|TRBD2|.
TGTGCCAGCACGGGGGGGACGGGCACCGGGGAGCTGTTTTTT
CASTGGTGTGELFF
>TRBJ2-3|TRBV7-9|TRBD2|.
TGTGCCAGCAGCTGGACTAGCGGCACAGATACGCAGTATTTT
CASSWTSGTDTQYF
>TRBJ2-7|TRBV7-9|.|.
TGTGCCAGCAGCGACGGGATTGCCTACGAGCAGTACTTC
CASSDGIAYEQYF
>TRBJ1-1|TRBV5-5|.|.
TGTGCCAGCAGCCCCTTATCAGGCTACATGAACACTGAAGCTTTCTTT
CASSPLSGYMNTEAFF
>TRBJ2-7|TRBV5-1|TRBD1|.
TGCGCCAGCAGCTTGGTAAGGACAGGGCTCAACGAGCAGTACTTC
CASSLVRTGLNEQYF
>TRBJ2-5|TRBV7-8|TRBD2|.
TGTGCCAGCAGCGAATTAGCGGGGGGGCCAGGGGAGACCCAGTACTTC
CASSELAGGPGETQYF
>TRBJ2-2|TRBV5-6|TRBD1|.
TGTGCCAGCAGCTGGGACAGGACCGGGGAGCTGTTTTTT
CASSWDRTGELFF
>TRBJ2-7|TRBV6-6|.|.
TGTGCCAGCAGCCCTGACAGTCACTCCTTTTACGAGCAGTACTTC
CASSPDSHSFYEQYF
>TRBJ1-4|TRBV30|.|.
TGTGCCTGGAGTACCCGGGGTGCAACTAATGAAAAACTGTTTTTT
CAWSTRGATNEKLFF
>TRBJ1-1|TRBV19|.|.
TGTGCCAGTATGTCAGGGCGGATTAACACTGAAGCTTTCTTT
CASMSGRINTEAFF
>TRBJ2-7|TRBV15|.|few
TGTGCCACCAGCAGAAGACTCTCCGGGATGCCCGAGCAGTACTTC
CATSRRLSGMPEQYF